This TCR beta chain was found in a study of response to subunit inactivated influenza vaccine. TCRdb fed the RT-PCR reads into MiXCR, producing one record per CDR3 protein. This repertoire shows 700,000 to 900,000 distinct CDR3 sequences, around 21% found once; its top ten account for 10%. Whole-study results and caveats: Each seasonal influenza vaccination recruits few new T cells, the authors suggested.

The table lists this clonotype with a few counts. Its antigen is not known. After removal of 4 bases from V and 5 bases from J, the junction contained 10 bases not matched to a gene. CDR1 and CDR2 (germline): SGHRS, YFSETQ. CDR3 length: 16 residues. This chain links TRBV5-1 with TRBJ2-3; TRBD2 agrees at 10 bases. This sequence originates from a man aged 45-65 years who received an inactivated influenza vaccine. The material was PBMCs from blood, obtained approximately 5 days after vaccination. The CDR3 protein is CASSLRSGRAQDTQYF. For the CDR3, the DNA is TGCGCCAGCAGCCTCCGGAGCGGGAGGGCCCAAGATACGCAGTATTTT.